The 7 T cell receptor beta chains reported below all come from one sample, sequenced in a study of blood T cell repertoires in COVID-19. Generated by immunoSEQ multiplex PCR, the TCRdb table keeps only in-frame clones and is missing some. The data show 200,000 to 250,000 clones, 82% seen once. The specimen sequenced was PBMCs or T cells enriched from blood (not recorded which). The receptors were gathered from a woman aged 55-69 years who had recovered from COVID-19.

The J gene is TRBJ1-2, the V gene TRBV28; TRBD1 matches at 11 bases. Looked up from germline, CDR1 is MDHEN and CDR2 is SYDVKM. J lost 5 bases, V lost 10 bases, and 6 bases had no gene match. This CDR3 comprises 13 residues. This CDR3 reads CATSRDRGYGYTF. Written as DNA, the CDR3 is TGTGCCACCTCACGGGACAGGGGGTATGGCTACACCTTC.

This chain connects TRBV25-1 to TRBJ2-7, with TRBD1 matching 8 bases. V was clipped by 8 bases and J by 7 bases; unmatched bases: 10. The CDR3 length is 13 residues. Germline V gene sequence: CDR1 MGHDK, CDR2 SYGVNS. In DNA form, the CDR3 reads TGTGCCAGCGGCCCCCAGGGGGCGCGGGAGCAGTACTTC. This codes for CASGPQGAREQYF.

In DNA, the CDR3 is TGTGCCAGCAGTGACCTACTCCCGGGACTAGCTAAAGCCCCCTACGAGCAGTACTTC. It yields the protein CASSDLLPGLAKAPYEQYF. V and J are TRBV6-1 and TRBJ2-7; 9 bases fit TRBD2. The V and J ends lost 3 bases and 2 bases, in that order; junction bases with no gene match: 17. This CDR3 is 19 amino acids long. Germline lookup yields CDR1 MNHNS and CDR2 SASEGT.

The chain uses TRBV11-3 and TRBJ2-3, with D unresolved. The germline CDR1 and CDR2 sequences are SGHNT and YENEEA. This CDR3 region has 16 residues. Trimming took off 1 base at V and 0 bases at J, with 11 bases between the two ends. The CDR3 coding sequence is TGTGCCAGCAGCTTAGTGAGCACAGCTAGCACAGATACGCAGTATTTT. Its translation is CASSLVSTASTDTQYF. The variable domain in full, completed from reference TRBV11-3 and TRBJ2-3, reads EAGVVQSPRYKIIEKKQPVAFWCNPISGHNTLYWYLQNLGQGPELLIRYENEEAVDDSQLPKDRFSAERLKGVDSTLKIQPAELGDSAVYLCASSLVSTASTDTQYFGPGTRLTVL.

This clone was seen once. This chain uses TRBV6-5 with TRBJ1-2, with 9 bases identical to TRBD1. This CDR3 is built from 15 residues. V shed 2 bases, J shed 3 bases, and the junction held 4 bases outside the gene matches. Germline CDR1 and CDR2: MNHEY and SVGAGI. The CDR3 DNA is TGTGCCAGCAGTTACCCAACAGGGGGCGACTATGGCTACACCTTC. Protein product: CASSYPTGGDYGYTF.

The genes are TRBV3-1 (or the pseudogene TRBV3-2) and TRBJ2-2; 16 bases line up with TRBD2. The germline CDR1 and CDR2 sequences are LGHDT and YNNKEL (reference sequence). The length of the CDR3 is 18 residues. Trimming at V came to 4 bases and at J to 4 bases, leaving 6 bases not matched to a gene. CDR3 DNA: TGTGCCAGCAGCCCGGGACTAGCGGGAGGGTCGGGCACCGGGGAGCTGTTTTTT. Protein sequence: CASSPGLAGGSGTGELFF.

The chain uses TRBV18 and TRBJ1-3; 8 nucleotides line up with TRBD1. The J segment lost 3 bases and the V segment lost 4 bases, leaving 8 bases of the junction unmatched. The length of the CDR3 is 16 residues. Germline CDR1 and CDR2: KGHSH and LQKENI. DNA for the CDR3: TGTGCCAGCTCACTGTCAGGACAGGGCTATGGAAACACCATATATTTT. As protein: CASSLSGQGYGNTIYF.